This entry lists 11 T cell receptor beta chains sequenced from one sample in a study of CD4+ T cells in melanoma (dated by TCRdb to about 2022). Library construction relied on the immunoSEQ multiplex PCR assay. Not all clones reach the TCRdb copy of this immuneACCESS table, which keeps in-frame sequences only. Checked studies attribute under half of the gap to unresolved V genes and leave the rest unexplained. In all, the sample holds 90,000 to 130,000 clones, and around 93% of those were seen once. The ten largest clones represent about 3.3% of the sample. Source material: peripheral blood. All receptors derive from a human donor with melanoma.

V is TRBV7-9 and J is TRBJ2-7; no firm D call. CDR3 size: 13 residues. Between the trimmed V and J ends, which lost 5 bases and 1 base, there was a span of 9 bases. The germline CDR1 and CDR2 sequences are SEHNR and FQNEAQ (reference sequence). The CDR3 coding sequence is TGTGCCAGCAGCGTCGCCGGATCCTACGAGCAGTACTTC. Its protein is CASSVAGSYEQYF.

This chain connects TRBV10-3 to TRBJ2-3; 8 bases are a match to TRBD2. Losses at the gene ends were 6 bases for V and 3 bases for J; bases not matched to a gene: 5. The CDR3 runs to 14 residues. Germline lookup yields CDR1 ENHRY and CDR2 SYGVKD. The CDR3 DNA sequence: TGTGCCATCAGAGGACTAGCCGGAACAGATACGCAGTATTTT. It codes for CAIRGLAGTDTQYF.

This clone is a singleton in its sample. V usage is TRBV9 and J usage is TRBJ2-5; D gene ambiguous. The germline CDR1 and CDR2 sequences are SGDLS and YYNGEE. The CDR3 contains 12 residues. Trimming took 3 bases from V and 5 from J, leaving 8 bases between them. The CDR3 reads CASSGRSETQYF. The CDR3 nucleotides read TGTGCCAGCAGCGGGAGAAGTGAGACCCAGTACTTC.

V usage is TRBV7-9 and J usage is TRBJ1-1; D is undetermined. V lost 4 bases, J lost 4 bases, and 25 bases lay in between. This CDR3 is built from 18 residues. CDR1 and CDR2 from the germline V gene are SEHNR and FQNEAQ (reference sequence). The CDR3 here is CASSSTVRQAHRGTEAFF. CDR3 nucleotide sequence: TGTGCCAGCAGCTCAACTGTAAGGCAGGCCCACCGTGGCACTGAAGCTTTCTTT.

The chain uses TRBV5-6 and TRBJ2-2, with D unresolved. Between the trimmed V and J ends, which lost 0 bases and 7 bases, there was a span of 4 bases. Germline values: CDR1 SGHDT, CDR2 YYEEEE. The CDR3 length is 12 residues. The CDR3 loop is CASSLVLGELFF. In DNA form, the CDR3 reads TGTGCCAGCAGCTTGGTTCTCGGGGAGCTGTTTTTT.

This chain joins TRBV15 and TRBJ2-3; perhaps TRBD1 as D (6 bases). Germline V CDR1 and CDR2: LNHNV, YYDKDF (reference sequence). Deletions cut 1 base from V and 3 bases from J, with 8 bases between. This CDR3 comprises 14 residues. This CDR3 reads CATSRGQGTDTQYF. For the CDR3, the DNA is TGTGCCACCAGCAGAGGTCAGGGGACAGATACGCAGTATTTT.

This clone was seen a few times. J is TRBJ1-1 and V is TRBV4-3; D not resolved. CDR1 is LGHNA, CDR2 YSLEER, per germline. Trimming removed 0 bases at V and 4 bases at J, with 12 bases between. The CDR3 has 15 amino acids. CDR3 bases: TGCGCCAGCAGCCAAGACCCAAACAGCCGCACTGAAGCTTTCTTT. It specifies CASSQDPNSRTEAFF.

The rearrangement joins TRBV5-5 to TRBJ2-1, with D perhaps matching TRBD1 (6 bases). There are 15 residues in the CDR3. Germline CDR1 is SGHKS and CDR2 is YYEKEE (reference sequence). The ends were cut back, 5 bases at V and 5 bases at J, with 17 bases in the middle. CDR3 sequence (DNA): TGTGCCAGCAGATCATACGGGACATCCGACAATGAGCAGTTCTTC. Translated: CASRSYGTSDNEQFF. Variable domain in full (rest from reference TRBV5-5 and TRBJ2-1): DAGVTQSPTHLIKTRGQQVTLRCSPISGHKSVSWYQQVLGQGPQFIFQYYEKEERGRGNFPDRFSARQFPNYSSELNVNALLLGDSALYLCASRSYGTSDNEQFFGPGTRLTVL.

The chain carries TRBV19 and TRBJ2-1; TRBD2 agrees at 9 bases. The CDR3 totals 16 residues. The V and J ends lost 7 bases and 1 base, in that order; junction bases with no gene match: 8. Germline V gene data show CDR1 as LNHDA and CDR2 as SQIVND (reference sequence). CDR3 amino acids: CASNPGLADSYNEQFF. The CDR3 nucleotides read TGTGCCAGTAACCCGGGACTAGCCGATTCCTACAATGAGCAGTTCTTC.

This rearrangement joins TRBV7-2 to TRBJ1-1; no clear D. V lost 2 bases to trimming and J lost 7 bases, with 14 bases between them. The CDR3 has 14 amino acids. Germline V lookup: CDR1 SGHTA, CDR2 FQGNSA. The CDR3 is CASSLSGRVVEAFF. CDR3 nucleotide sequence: TGTGCCAGCAGCTTATCTGGTAGGGTGGTTGAAGCTTTCTTT.

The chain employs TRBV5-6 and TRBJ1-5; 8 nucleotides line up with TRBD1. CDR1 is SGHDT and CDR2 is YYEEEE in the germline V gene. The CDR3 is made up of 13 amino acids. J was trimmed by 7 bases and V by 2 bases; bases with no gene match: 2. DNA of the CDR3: TGTGCCAGCAGCTTCGGACAGGGACAGCCCCAGCATTTT. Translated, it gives CASSFGQGQPQHF.